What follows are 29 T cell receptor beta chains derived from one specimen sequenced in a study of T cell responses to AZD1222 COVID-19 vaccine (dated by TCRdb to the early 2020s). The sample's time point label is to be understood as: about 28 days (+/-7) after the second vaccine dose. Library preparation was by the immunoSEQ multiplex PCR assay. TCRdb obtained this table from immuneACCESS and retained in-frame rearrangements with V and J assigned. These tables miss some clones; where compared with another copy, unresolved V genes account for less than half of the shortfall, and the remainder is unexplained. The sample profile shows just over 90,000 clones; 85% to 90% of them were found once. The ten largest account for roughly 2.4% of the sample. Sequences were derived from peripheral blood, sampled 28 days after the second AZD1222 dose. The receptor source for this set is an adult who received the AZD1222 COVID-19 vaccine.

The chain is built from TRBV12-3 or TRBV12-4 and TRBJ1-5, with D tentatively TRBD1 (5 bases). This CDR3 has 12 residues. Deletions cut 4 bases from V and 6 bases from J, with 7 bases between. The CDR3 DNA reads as TGTGCCAGCAGTTGGGGGGTTCAGCCCCAGCATTTT. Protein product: CASSWGVQPQHF.

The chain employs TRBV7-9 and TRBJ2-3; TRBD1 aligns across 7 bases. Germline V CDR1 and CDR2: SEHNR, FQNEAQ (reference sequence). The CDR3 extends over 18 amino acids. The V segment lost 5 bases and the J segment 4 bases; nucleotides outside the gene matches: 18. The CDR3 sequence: CASSPFRAPYRGADTQYF. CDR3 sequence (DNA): TGTGCCAGCAGCCCCTTTCGCGCTCCCTACAGGGGTGCAGATACGCAGTATTTT.

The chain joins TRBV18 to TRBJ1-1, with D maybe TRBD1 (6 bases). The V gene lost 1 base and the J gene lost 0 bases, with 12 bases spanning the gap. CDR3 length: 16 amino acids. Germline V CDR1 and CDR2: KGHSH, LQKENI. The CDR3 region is CASSPRGGPMNTEAFF. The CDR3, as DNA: TGTGCCAGCTCACCACGGGGGGGCCCCATGAACACTGAAGCTTTCTTT.

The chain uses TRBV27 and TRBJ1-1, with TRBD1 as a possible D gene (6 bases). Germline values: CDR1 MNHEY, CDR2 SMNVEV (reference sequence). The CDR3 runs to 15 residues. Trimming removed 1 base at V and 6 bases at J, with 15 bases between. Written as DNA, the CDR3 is TGTGCCAGCAGTTTATTACAGGGACCTAGGGCTGAAGCTTTCTTT. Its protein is CASSLLQGPRAEAFF.

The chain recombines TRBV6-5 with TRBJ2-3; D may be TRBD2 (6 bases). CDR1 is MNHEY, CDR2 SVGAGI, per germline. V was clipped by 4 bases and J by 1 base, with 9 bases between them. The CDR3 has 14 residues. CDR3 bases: TGTGCCAGCAGTTTGGGACTGGGCACAGATACGCAGTATTTT. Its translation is CASSLGLGTDTQYF.

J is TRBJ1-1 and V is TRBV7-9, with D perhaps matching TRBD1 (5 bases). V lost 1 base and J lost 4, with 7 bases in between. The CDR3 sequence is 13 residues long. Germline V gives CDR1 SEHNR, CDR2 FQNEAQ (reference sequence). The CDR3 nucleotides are TGTGCCAGCAGCTTAGGGGGCAGCACTGAAGCTTTCTTT. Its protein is CASSLGGSTEAFF.

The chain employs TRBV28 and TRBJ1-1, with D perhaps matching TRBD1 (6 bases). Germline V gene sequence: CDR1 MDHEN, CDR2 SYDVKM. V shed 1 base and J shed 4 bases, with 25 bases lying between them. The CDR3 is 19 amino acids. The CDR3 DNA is TGTGCCAGCAGTTTATTAAGCAGGGGTCGATTCGAACGGATCACTGAAGCTTTCTTT. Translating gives CASSLLSRGRFERITEAFF.

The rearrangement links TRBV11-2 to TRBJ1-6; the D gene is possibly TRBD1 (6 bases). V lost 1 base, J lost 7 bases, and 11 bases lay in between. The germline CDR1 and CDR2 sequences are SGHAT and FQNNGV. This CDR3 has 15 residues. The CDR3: CASSLVGRGNSPLHF. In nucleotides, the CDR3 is TGTGCCAGCAGCTTAGTAGGTAGGGGGAATTCACCCCTCCACTTT.

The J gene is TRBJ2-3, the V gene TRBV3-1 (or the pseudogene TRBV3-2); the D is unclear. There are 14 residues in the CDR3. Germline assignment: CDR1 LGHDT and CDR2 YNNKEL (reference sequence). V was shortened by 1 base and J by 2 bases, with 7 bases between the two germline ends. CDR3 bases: TGTGCCAGCAGCCAAGGTACGGCCACAGATACGCAGTATTTT. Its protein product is CASSQGTATDTQYF.

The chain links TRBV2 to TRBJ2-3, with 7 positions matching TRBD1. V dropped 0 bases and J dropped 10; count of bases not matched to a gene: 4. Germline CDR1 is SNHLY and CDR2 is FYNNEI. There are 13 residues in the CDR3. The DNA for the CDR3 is TGTGCCAGCAGTGAAGCCGTAACAGGGGCGCAGTATTTT. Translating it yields CASSEAVTGAQYF.

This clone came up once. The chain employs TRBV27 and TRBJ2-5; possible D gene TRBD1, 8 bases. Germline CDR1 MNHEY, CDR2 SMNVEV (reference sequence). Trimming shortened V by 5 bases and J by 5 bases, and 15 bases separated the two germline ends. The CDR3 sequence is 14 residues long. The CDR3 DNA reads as TGTGCCAGCAGTACGTACAGGGGGGGGGAGACCCAGTACTTC. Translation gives CASSTYRGGETQYF.

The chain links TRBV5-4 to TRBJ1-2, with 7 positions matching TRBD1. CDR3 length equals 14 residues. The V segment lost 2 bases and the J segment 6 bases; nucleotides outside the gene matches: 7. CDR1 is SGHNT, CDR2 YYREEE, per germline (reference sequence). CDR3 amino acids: CASSFDRAFNGYTF. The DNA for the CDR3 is TGTGCCAGCAGCTTCGACAGGGCCTTCAATGGCTACACCTTC.

CDR3 protein: CASSQEEGASFGYTF. DNA for the CDR3: TGCGCCAGCAGCCAAGAAGAGGGGGCATCGTTTGGCTACACCTTC. The rearrangement links TRBV4-3 to TRBJ1-2; TRBD1 matches 7 bases. The junction had 8 bases not matched to a gene; V was cut back by 0 bases and J by 7 bases. This CDR3 region has 15 residues. The germline V gene has CDR1 LGHNA and CDR2 YSLEER.

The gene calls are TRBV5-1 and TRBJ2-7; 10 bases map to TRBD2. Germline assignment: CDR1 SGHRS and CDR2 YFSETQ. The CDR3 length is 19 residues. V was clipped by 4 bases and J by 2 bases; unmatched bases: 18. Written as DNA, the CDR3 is TGCGCCAGCAGCCAGAGACCACGGTCTAGCGGGAGAAGAGCCTACGAGCAGTACTTC. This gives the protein CASSQRPRSSGRRAYEQYF.

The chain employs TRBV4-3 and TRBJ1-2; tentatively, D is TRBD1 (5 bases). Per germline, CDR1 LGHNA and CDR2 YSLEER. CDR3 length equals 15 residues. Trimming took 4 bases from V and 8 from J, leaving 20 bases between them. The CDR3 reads CASSRIGGAGDGYTF. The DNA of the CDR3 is TGCGCCAGCAGCCGGATTGGGGGAGCCGGTGACGGCTACACCTTC.

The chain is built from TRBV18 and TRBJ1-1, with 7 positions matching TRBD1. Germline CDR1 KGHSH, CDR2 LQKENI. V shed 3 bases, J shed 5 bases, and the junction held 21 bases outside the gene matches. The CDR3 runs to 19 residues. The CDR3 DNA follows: TGTGCCAGCTCACCCCGGCCCTCTGACAGGGTTGGGGGTAGGACTGAAGCTTTCTTT. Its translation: CASSPRPSDRVGGRTEAFF.

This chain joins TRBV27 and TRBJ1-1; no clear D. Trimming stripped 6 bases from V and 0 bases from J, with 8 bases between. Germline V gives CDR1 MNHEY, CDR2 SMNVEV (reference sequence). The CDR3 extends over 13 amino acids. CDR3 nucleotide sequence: TGTGCCAGCAGGTTGACCCTGAACACTGAAGCTTTCTTT. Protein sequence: CASRLTLNTEAFF.

The CDR3, as DNA: TGTGCCAGCAGTCCTCGACTCACGGGGGCGATTGAAAAACTGTTTTTT. Its translation: CASSPRLTGAIEKLFF. This chain uses TRBV6-6 with TRBJ1-4, with TRBD1 as a possible D gene (6 bases). CDR3 length: 16 residues. Germline V gene sequence: CDR1 MNHNY, CDR2 SVGAGI (reference sequence). Deletions cut 5 bases from V and 7 bases from J, with 20 bases between.

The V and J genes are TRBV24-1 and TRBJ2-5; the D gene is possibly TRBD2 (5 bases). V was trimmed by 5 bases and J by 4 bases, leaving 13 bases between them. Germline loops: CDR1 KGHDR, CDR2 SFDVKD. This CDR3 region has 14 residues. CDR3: CATSAEGNRETQYF. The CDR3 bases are TGTGCCACCAGTGCCGAGGGAAATAGAGAGACCCAGTACTTC.

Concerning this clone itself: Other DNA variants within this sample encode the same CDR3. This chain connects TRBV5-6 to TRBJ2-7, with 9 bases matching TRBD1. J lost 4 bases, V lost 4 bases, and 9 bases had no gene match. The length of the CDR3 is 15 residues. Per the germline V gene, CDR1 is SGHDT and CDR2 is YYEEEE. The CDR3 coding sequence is TGTGCCAGCAGCCCGGGGACAGGGATTGGTTACGAGCAGTACTTC. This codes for CASSPGTGIGYEQYF.

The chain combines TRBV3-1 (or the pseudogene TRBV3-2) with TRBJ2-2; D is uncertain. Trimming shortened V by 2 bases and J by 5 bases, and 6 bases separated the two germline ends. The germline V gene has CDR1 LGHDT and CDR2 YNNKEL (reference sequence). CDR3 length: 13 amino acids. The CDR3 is CASSQLETGELFF. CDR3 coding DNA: TGTGCCAGCAGCCAACTCGAGACCGGGGAGCTGTTTTTT.

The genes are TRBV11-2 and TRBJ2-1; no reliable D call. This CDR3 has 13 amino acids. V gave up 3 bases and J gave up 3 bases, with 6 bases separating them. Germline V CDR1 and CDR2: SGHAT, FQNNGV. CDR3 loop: CASSFGHYNEQFF. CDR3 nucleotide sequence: TGTGCCAGCAGCTTTGGGCACTACAATGAGCAGTTCTTC.

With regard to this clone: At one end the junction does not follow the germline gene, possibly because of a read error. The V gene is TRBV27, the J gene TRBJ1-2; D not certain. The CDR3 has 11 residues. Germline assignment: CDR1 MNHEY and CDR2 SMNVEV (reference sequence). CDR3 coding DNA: TGTGCCAGCACGAAGCCTCAGCCCATCTACTTC. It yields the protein CASTKPQPIYF.

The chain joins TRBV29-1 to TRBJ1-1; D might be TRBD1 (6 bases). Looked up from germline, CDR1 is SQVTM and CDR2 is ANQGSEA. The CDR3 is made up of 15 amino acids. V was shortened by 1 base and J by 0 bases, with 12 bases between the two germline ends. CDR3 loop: CSVEVQGLMNTEAFF. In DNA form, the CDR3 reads TGCAGCGTTGAAGTACAGGGACTCATGAACACTGAAGCTTTCTTT. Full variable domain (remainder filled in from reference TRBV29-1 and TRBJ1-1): SAVISQKPSRDICQRGTSLTIQCQVDSQVTMMFWYRQQPGQSLTLIATANQGSEATYESGFVIDKFPISRPNLTFSTLTVSNMSPEDSSIYLCSVEVQGLMNTEAFFGQGTRLTVV.

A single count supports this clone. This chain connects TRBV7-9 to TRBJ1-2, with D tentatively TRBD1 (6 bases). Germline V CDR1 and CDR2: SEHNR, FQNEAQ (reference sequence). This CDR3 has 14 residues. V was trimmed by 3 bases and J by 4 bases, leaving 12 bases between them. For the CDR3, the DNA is TGTGCCAGCAGCTTTACGGGGGGCGGCTATGGCTACACCTTC. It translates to CASSFTGGGYGYTF.

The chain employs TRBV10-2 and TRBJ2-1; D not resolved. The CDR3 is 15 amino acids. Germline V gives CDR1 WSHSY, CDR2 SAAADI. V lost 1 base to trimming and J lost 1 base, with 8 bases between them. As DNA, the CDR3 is TGCGCCAGCAGTGAGTTATTAGGGTCCTACAATGAGCAGTTCTTC. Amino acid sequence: CASSELLGSYNEQFF.

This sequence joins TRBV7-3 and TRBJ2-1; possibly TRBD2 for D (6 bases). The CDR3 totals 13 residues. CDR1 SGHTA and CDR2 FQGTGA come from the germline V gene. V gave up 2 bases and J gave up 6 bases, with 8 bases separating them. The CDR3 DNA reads TGTGCCAGCAGCTTAGGTAGCGGCAATGAGCAGTTCTTC. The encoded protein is CASSLGSGNEQFF.

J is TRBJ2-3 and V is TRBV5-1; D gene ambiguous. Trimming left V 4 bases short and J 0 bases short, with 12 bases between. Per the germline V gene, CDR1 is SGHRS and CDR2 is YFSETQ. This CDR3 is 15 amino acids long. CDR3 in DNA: TGCGCCAGCAGCATACCCGGGTCTAGCACAGATACGCAGTATTTT. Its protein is CASSIPGSSTDTQYF.

The CDR3 loop reads CASSKGPGQGLHYGYTF. CDR3 coding DNA: TGTGCCAGTAGTAAGGGGCCGGGACAGGGGCTACACTATGGCTACACCTTC. The chain carries TRBV19 and TRBJ1-2, with 10 bases identical to TRBD1. The CDR3 loop spans 17 amino acids. Germline CDR1 is LNHDA and CDR2 is SQIVND (reference sequence). Germline trimming cut 4 bases from V and 3 bases from J; bases unmatched to any gene: 11.